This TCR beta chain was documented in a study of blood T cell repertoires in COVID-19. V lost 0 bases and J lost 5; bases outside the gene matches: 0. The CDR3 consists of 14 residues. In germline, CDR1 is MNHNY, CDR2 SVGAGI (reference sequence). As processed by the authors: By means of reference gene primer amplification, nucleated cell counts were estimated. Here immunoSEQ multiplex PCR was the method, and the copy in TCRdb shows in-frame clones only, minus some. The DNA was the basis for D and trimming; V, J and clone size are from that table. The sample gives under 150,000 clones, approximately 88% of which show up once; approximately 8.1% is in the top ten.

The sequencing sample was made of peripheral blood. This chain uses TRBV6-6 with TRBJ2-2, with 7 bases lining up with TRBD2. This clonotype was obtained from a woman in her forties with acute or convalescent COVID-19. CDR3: CASSYSGGTGELFF. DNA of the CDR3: TGTGCCAGCAGTTACTCGGGGGGGACCGGGGAGCTGTTTTTT.